This paragraph covers one T cell receptor (beta chain) sequence. An end of the junction does not agree with germline; a read error may underlie this. The data originate from a study of blood T cell repertoires in COVID-19. Clones were sequenced by immunoSEQ multiplex PCR, and TCRdb holds only the in-frame ones, with some missing. This sample has 95,000 to 110,000 clones, with roughly nine tenths found just once. The CDR3 is made up of 15 amino acids. The germline V gene encodes CDR1 MDHEN and CDR2 SYDVKM. The receptor was isolated from a man aged 40-49 years with active or convalescent COVID-19. The chain couples TRBV28 to TRBJ1-5; no definite D call. Sequencing was done on a sample of peripheral blood. The CDR3 nucleotides are TGTGCAAGCAAGGTAGGAGGAGATAGCAATCAGCCCCAGCATTTT. Translating it yields CASKVGGDSNQPQHF. The full variable domain, rest sourced from reference TRBV28 and TRBJ1-5, is DVKVTQSSRYLVKRTGEKVFLECVQDMDHENMFWYRQDPGLGLRLIYFSYDVKMKEKGDIPEGYSVSREKKERFSLILESASTNQTSMYLCASKVGGDSNQPQHFGDGTRLSIL.